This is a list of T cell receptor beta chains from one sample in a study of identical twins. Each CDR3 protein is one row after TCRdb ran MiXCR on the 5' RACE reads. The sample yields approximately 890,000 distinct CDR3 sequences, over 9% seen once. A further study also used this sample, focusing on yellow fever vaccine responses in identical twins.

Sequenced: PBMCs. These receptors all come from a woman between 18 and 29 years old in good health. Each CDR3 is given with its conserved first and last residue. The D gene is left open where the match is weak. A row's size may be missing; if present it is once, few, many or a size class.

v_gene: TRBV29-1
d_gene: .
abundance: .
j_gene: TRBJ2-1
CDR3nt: TGCAGCGTTGTCGGCTTAGACAGATACAATGAGCAGTTCTTC
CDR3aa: CSVVGLDRYNEQFF

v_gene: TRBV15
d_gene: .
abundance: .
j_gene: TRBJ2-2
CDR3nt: TGTGCCACCAGCAGAGTGCTGGGCAGGGGTGTCGGGGAGCTGTTTTTT
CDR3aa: CATSRVLGRGVGELFF

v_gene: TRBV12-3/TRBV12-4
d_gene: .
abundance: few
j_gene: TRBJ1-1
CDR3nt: TGTGCCAGCAGCAGGACACAGCACACTGAAGCTTTCTTT
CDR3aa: CASSRTQHTEAFF

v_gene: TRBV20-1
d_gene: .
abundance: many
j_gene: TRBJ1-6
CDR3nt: TGCAGTGCTAGTTTTCGGAGCTCCTATAATTCACCCCTCCACTTT
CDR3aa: CSASFRSSYNSPLHF

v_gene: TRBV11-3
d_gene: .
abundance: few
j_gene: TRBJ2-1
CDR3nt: TGTGCCAGCAGCTTCAAGGTGAATGAGCAGTTCTTC
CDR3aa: CASSFKVNEQFF

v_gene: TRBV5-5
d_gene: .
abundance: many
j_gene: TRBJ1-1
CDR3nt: TGTGCCAGCAGCTTGGCTGACAGGAACACTGAAGCTTTCTTT
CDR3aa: CASSLADRNTEAFF

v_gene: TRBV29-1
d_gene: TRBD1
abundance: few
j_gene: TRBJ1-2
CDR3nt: TGCAGCGTTGGGACAGGGGCCCTTAGGGGCTACACCTTC
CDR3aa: CSVGTGALRGYTF

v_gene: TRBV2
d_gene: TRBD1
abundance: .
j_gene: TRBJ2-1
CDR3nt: TGTGCCAGCAGCAAGGACAGGGGGGTCGGGTACAATGAGCAGTTCTTC
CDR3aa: CASSKDRGVGYNEQFF

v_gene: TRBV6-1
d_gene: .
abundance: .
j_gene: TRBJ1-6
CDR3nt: TGTGCCAGCGGGAAGGTGGAAGAAGGTTCACCCCTCCACTTT
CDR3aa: CASGKVEEGSPLHF

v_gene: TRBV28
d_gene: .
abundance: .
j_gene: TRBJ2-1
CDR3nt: TGTGCCAGCAGAGGACTGAATCCTAACAATGAGCAGTTCTTC
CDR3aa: CASRGLNPNNEQFF

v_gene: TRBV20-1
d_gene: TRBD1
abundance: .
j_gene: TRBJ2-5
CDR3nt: TGCAGTGCTAGAGACCCCCCCGGACAGGGGGTGGGAGAGACCCAGTACTTC
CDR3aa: CSARDPPGQGVGETQYF

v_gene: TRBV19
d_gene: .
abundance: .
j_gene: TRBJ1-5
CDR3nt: TGTGCCAGTGGGGGTCAGGATCAGCCCCAGCATTTT
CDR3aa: CASGGQDQPQHF

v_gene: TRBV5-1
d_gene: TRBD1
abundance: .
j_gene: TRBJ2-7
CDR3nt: TGCGCCAGCAGCTGGACAGGGGTGGGTTCCTACGAGCAGTACTTC
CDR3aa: CASSWTGVGSYEQYF

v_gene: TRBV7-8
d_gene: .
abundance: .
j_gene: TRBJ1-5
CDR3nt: TGTGCCAGCAGCTTTAGTCGGCAGACAAATCAGCCCCAGCATTTT
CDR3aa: CASSFSRQTNQPQHF

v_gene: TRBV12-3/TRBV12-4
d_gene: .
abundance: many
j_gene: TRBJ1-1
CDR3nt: TGTGCCAGCAGTTTTGTCGGGGGAACGGCTGAAGCTTTCTTT
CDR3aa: CASSFVGGTAEAFF

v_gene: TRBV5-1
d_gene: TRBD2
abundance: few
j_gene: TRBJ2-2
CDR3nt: TGCGCCAGCAGGATGAGCGGGGGGGCGTATACCGGGGAGCTGTTTTTT
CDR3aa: CASRMSGGAYTGELFF

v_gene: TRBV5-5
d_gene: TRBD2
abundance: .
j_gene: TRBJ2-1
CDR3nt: TGTGCCAGCAGCCGCCTCGGACTAGCGGGGTACAATGAGCAGTTCTTC
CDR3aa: CASSRLGLAGYNEQFF

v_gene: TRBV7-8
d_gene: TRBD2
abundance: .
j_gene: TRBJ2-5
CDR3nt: TGTGCCAGCAGCACGGACGGGGGGGAAGAGACCCAGTACTTC
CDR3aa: CASSTDGGEETQYF

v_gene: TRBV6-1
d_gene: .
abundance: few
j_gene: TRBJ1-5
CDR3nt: TGTGCCAGCTCTGGGCAGGTCAACAATCAGCCCCAGCATTTT
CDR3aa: CASSGQVNNQPQHF

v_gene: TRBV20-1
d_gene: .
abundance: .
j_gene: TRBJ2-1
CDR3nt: TGCAGTGCTAGAGATGTAAGCGGGCTAGGAGAGCAGTTCTTC
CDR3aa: CSARDVSGLGEQFF

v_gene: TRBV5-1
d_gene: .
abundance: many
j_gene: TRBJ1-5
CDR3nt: TGCGCCAGCAGCTTGGATGGTCAGCCCCAGCATTTT
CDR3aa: CASSLDGQPQHF

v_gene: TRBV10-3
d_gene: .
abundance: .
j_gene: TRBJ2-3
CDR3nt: TGTGCCATCAGAAAGGGGACCGTCCGCGCTACGCAGTATTTT
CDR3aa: CAIRKGTVRATQYF

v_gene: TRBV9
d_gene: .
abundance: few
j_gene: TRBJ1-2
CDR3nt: TGTGCCAGCAGCGTGGCAGCGATGGTGATTTCTGGCTACACCTTC
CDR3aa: CASSVAAMVISGYTF

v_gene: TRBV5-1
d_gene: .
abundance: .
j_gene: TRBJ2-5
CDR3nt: TGCGCCAGCAGCTCGTCGGACGGGGGTGAGACCCAGTACTTC
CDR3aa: CASSSSDGGETQYF

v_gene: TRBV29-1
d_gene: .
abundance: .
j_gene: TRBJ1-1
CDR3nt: TGCAGCGTTGAAGGACGTTTGGACACTGAAGCTTTCTTT
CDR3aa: CSVEGRLDTEAFF

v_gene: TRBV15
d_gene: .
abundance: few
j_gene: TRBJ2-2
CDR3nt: TGTGCCACCAGCAATCTGACGGGGAACACCGGGGAGCTGTTTTTT
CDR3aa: CATSNLTGNTGELFF

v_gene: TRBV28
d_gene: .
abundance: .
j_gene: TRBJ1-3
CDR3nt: TGTGCCAGCAGCCTGCCTGGTCGCTTCGACACCATATATTTT
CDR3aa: CASSLPGRFDTIYF

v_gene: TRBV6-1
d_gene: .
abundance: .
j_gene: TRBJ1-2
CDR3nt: TGTGCCAGCAGTGAAGGACCTATCGGGGGCTACACCTTC
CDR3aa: CASSEGPIGGYTF

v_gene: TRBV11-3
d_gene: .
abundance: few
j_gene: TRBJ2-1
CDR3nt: TGTGCCAGCAGCTTAGCCAGGAACAATGAGCAGTTCTTC
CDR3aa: CASSLARNNEQFF

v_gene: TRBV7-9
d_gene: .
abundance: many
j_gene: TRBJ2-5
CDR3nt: TGTGCCAGCAGCTTATCGGAGGTTCGTCGGTCCCAAGAGACCCAGTACTTC
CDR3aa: CASSLSEVRRSQETQYF

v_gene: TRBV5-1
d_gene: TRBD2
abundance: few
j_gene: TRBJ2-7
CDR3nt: TGCGCCAGCAGCCCGACTAGCGCGACCTACGAGCAGTACTTC
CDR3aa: CASSPTSATYEQYF

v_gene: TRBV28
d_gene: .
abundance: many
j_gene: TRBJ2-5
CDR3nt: TGTGCCAGCAGCTCAGGGGTGGAGACCCAGTACTTC
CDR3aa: CASSSGVETQYF

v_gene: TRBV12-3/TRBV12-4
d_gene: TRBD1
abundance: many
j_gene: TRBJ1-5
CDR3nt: TGCGCCAGCAGCTTGGGGACAGGGAATCAGCCCCAGCATTTT
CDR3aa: CASSLGTGNQPQHF